Listed below are T cell receptor beta chains from one sample, sequenced in a study of cytomegalovirus exposure and HLA in healthy donors. The table came from immunoSEQ multiplex PCR; TCRdb's copy has only in-frame clones and leaves some out. The repertoire has about 140,000 clones, 85% to 90% of them found once; the top ten carry approximately 10%. Sequences were obtained from PBMCs. These receptors were taken from a man aged 18 to 30 in good health and CMV-seropositive. CDR3s include the opening cysteine and the closing phenylalanine or tryptophan. Not every row has a clone size; where given, it reads once, few, many or a size class.

j_call: TRBJ2-3; v_call: TRBV27; clone_size: -; cdr3_aa: CASSPSGVTQYF
j_call: TRBJ1-2; v_call: TRBV6-5; clone_size: -; cdr3_aa: CASSYTQNPTGYTF
j_call: TRBJ2-2; v_call: TRBV5-1; clone_size: -; cdr3_aa: CASSLGLAIGELFF
j_call: TRBJ2-5; v_call: TRBV5-1; clone_size: -; cdr3_aa: CASSLAARAQETQYF
j_call: TRBJ2-3; v_call: TRBV5-6; clone_size: -; cdr3_aa: CASSSGLAGYTQYF
j_call: TRBJ2-7; v_call: TRBV7-9; clone_size: -; cdr3_aa: CASSLGGLNNEQYF
j_call: TRBJ2-3; v_call: TRBV18; clone_size: -; cdr3_aa: CASSPGKGAYTDTQYF
j_call: TRBJ2-5; v_call: TRBV5-1; clone_size: -; cdr3_aa: CASSLVPAGVQETQYF
j_call: TRBJ2-7; v_call: TRBV5-1; clone_size: -; cdr3_aa: CASSFAGGAFIEQYF
j_call: TRBJ2-7; v_call: TRBV6-5; clone_size: -; cdr3_aa: CASSFGRTGEQYF
j_call: TRBJ2-7; v_call: TRBV5-4; clone_size: -; cdr3_aa: CASSPGDRGYDEQYF
j_call: TRBJ2-3; v_call: TRBV13; clone_size: -; cdr3_aa: CASSLESSGGTDTQYF
j_call: TRBJ2-3; v_call: TRBV27; clone_size: -; cdr3_aa: CASRYGGGDDTQYF
j_call: TRBJ1-2; v_call: TRBV30; clone_size: -; cdr3_aa: CAWSPRDRGSRYGYTF
j_call: TRBJ1-5; v_call: TRBV10-3; clone_size: -; cdr3_aa: CAISEGPGQSSNQPQHF
j_call: TRBJ2-3; v_call: TRBV19; clone_size: -; cdr3_aa: CASGFSGSTDTQYF
j_call: TRBJ2-2; v_call: TRBV5-1; clone_size: once; cdr3_aa: CASSPGDRLILTGELFF
j_call: TRBJ2-7; v_call: TRBV4-2; clone_size: -; cdr3_aa: CASSQDEAAFYEQYF
j_call: TRBJ2-5; v_call: TRBV6-1; clone_size: -; cdr3_aa: CASSERTGAAETQYF
j_call: TRBJ1-1; v_call: TRBV2; clone_size: -; cdr3_aa: CASRADSMNTEAFF
j_call: TRBJ2-4; v_call: TRBV7-8; clone_size: -; cdr3_aa: CASSFTGGKNIQYF
j_call: TRBJ1-1; v_call: TRBV11-2; clone_size: -; cdr3_aa: CASSLEVSRTEAFF
j_call: TRBJ1-3; v_call: TRBV18; clone_size: -; cdr3_aa: CASSSSVRQTSGNTIYF
j_call: TRBJ2-7; v_call: TRBV28; clone_size: -; cdr3_aa: CASSQGDNSYEQYF
j_call: TRBJ2-5; v_call: TRBV7-9; clone_size: -; cdr3_aa: CASNWRGDQETQYF
j_call: TRBJ1-5; v_call: TRBV5-1; clone_size: -; cdr3_aa: CASSLAGNSNQPQHF
j_call: TRBJ1-1; v_call: TRBV6-1; clone_size: -; cdr3_aa: CASTQQQGPTEAFF
j_call: TRBJ2-3; v_call: TRBV5-6; clone_size: -; cdr3_aa: CASSLTLRQGTTDTQYF
j_call: TRBJ2-7; v_call: TRBV6-5; clone_size: -; cdr3_aa: CASNRPGGNEQYF
j_call: TRBJ1-2; v_call: TRBV6-5; clone_size: -; cdr3_aa: CASSYSSDFYGYTF
j_call: TRBJ1-1; v_call: TRBV7-9; clone_size: -; cdr3_aa: CASSLIKGVNTEAFF
j_call: TRBJ2-2; v_call: TRBV2; clone_size: once; cdr3_aa: CASSGTAGELFF
j_call: TRBJ2-7; v_call: TRBV9; clone_size: -; cdr3_aa: CASSVGTTNYEQYF